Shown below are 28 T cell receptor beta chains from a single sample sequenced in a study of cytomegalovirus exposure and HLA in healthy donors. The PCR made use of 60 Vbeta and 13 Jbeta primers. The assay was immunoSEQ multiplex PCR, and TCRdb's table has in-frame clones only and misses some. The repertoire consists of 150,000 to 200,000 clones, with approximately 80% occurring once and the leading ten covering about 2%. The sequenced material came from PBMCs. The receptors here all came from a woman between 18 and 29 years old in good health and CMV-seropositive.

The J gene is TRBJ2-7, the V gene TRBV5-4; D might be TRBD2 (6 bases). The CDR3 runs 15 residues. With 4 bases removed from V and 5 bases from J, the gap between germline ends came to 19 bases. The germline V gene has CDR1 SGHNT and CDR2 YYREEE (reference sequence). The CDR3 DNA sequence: TGTGCCAGCAGCCCTGGCCGGGACTTAGGTGACGAGCAGTACTTC. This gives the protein CASSPGRDLGDEQYF.

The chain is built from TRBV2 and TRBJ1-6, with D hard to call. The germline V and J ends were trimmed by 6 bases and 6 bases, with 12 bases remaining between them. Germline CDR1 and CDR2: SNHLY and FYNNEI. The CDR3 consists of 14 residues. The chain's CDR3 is CASRRAPSNSPLHF. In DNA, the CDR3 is TGTGCCAGCAGGCGGGCCCCTTCTAATTCACCCCTCCACTTT.

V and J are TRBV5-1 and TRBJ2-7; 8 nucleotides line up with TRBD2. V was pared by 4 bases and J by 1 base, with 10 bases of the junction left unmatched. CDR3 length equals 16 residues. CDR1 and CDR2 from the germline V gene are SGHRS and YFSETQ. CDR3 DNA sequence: TGCGCCAGCAGCGTTAACGCCGGGGGGGGATCCTACGAGCAGTACTTC. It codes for CASSVNAGGGSYEQYF.

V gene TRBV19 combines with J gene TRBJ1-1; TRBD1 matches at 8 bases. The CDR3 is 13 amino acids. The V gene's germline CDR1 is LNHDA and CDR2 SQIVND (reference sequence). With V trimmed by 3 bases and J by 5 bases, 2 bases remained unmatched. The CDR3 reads CASSIRGRTEAFF. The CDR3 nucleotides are TGTGCCAGTAGTATCAGGGGGCGTACTGAAGCTTTCTTT. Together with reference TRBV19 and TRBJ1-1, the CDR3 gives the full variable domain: DGGITQSPKYLFRKEGQNVTLSCEQNLNHDAMYWYRQDPGQGLRLIYYSQIVNDFQKGDIAEGYSVSREKKESFPLTVTSAQKNPTAFYLCASSIRGRTEAFFGQGTRLTVV.

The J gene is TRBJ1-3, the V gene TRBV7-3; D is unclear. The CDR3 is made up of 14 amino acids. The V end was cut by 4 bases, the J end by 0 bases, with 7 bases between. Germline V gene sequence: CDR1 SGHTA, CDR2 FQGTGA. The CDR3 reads CASSYASSGNTIYF. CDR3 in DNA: TGTGCCAGCAGCTATGCTAGCTCTGGAAACACCATATATTTT.

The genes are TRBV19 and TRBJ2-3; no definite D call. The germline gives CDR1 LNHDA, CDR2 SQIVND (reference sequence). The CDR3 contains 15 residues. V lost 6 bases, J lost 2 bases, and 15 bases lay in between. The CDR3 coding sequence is TGTGCCAGTAGCCAAACGTTCCTAAACACAGATACGCAGTATTTT. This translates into CASSQTFLNTDTQYF.

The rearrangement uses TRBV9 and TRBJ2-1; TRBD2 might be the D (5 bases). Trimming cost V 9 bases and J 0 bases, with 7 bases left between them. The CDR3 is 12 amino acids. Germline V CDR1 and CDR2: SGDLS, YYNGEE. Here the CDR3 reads CATGSSYNEQFF. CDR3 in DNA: TGTGCCACTGGGAGCTCCTACAATGAGCAGTTCTTC.

The DNA for the CDR3 is TGCGCCAGCATCTCAGGGGCCTCAGATACGCAGTATTTT. It codes for CASISGASDTQYF. The J gene is TRBJ2-3, the V gene TRBV10-2, with D possibly matching TRBD1 (6 bases). Germline V lookup: CDR1 WSHSY, CDR2 SAAADI. This CDR3 comprises 13 residues. V gave up 7 bases and J gave up 4 bases, with 12 bases separating them.

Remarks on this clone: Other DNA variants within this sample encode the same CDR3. The chain's CDR3 is CASSEVTGREQYV. DNA for the CDR3: TGTGCCAGCAGTGAAGTCACAGGTCGGGAGCAGTACGTC. V is TRBV6-1 and J is TRBJ2-7; TRBD1 might be the D (5 bases). The ends were cut back, 1 base at V and 7 bases at J, with 11 bases in the middle. CDR1 and CDR2 from the germline V gene are MNHNS and SASEGT. CDR3 length: 13 residues.

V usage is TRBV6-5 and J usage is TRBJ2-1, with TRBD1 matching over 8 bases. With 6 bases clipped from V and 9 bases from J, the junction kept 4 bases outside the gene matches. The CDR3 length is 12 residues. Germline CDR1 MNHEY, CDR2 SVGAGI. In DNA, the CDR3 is TGTGCCAGCAGAGGGACAGGAGGTGAGCAGTTCTTC. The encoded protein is CASRGTGGEQFF.

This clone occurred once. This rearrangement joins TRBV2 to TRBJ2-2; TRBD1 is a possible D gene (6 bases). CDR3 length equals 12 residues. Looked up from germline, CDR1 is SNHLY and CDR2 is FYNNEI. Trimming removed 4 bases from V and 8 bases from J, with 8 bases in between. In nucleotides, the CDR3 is TGTGCCAGCAGTGGGACAGCGGGGGAGCTGTTTTTT. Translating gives CASSGTAGELFF. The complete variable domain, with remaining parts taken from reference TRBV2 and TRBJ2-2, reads EPEVTQTPSHQVTQMGQEVILRCVPISNHLYFYWYRQILGQKVEFLVSFYNNEISEKSEIFDDQFSVERPDGSNFTLKIRSTKLEDSAMYFCASSGTAGELFFGEGSRLTVL.

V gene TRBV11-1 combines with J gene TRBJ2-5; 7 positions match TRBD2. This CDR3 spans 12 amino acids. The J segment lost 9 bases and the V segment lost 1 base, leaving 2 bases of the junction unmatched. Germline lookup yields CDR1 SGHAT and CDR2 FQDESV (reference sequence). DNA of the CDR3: TGTGCCAGCAGCTTAGGTCGGGAGGCCCAGTACTTC. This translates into CASSLGREAQYF.

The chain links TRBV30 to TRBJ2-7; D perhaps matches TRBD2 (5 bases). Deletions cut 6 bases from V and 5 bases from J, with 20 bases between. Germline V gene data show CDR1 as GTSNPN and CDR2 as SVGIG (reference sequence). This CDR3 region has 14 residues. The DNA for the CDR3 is TGTGCCTGCTCCGGGAACAGCCTTGCGCACGAGCAGTACTTC. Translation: CACSGNSLAHEQYF.

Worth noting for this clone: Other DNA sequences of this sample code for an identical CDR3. The CDR3 reads CASSANYEQYF. In nucleotides, the CDR3 is TGTGCCAGCAGTGCTAACTACGAGCAGTACTTC. This sequence joins TRBV2 and TRBJ2-7, with D unresolved. Germline CDR1 and CDR2: SNHLY and FYNNEI. V lost 4 bases and J 3 bases, leaving 4 bases between the germline ends. The CDR3 totals 11 residues.

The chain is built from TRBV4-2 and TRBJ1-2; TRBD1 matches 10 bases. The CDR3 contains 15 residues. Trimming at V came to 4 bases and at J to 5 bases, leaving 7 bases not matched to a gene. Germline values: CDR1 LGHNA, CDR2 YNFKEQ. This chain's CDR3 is CASSPDGTGEYGYTF. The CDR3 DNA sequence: TGTGCCAGCAGCCCGGACGGGACAGGGGAATATGGCTACACCTTC.

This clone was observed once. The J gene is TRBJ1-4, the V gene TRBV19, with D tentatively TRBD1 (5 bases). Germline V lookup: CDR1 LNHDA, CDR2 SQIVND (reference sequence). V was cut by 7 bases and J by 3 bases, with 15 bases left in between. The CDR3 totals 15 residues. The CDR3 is CASIDTGGANEKLFF. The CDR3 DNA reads TGTGCCAGTATCGATACGGGGGGGGCTAATGAAAAACTGTTTTTT.

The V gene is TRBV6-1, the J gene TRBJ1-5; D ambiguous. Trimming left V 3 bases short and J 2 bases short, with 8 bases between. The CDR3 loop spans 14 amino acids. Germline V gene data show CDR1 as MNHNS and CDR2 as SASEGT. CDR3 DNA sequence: TGTGCCAGCAGTGACTTATTAGGCAATCAGCCCCAGCATTTT. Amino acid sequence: CASSDLLGNQPQHF.

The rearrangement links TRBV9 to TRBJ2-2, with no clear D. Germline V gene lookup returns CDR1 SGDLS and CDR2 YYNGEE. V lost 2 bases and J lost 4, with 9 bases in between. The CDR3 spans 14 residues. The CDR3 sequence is CASSVLSSTGELFF. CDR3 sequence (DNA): TGTGCCAGCAGCGTCTTGAGCTCCACCGGGGAGCTGTTTTTT. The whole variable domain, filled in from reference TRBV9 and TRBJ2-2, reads DSGVTQTPKHLITATGQRVTLRCSPRSGDLSVYWYQQSLDQGLQFLIQYYNGEERAKGNILERFSAQQFPDLHSELNLSSLELGDSALYFCASSVLSSTGELFFGEGSRLTVL.

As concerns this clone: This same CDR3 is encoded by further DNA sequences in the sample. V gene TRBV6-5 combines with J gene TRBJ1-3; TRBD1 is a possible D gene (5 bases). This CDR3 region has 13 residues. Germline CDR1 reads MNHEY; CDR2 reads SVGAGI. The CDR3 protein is CASSGDSLNTIYF. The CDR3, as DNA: TGTGCTAGCTCCGGCGACAGTTTAAACACCATATATTTT.

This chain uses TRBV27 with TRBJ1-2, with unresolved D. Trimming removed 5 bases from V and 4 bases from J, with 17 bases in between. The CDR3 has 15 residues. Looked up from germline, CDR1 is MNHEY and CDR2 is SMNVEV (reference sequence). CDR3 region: CASSPKPNYFYGYTF. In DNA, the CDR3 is TGTGCCAGCAGTCCCAAACCAAACTACTTCTATGGCTACACCTTC.

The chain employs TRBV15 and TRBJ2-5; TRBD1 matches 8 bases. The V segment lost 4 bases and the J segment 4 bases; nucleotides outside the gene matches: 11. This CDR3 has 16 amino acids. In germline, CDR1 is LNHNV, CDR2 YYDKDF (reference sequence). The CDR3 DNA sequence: TGTGCCACCAGCACCACGGACAGGGCTCCCGGAGAGACCCAGTACTTC. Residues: CATSTTDRAPGETQYF.

CDR3 in amino acids: CASSANRARMNTEAFF. CDR3 DNA sequence: TGTGCCAGCAGCGCAAACAGGGCGCGCATGAACACTGAAGCTTTCTTT. The J gene is TRBJ1-1, the V gene TRBV7-2, with a tentative D call TRBD1 (6 bases). Trimming left V 5 bases short and J 0 bases short, with 16 bases between. The CDR3 loop spans 16 amino acids. Germline loops: CDR1 SGHTA, CDR2 FQGNSA.

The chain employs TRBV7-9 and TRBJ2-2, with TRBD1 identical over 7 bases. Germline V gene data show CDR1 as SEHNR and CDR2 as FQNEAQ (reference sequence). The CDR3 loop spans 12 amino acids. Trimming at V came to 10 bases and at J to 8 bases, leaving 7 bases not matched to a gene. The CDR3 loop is CATGQVVGELFF. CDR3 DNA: TGTGCCACCGGACAGGTGGTGGGGGAGCTGTTTTTT.

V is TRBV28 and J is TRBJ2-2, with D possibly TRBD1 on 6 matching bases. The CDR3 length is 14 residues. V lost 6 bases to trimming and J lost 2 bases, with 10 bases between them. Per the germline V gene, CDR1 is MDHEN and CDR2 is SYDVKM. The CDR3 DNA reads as TGTGCCAGCAGAGGGGGTTTTAACACCGGGGAGCTGTTTTTT. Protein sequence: CASRGGFNTGELFF.

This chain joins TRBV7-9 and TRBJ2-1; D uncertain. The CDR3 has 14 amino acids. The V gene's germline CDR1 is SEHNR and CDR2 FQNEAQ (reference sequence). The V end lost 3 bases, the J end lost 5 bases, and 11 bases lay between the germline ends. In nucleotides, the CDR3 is TGTGCCAGCAGCTTTCAAGGTCGGGACAATGAGCAGTTCTTC. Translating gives CASSFQGRDNEQFF.

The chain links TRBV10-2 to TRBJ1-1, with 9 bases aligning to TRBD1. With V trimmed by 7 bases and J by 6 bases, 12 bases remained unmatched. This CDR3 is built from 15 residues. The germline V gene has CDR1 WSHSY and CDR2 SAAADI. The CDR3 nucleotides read TGCGCCAGCAAGTACTCCCGGGACAGGGTGGCTGAAGCTTTCTTT. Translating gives CASKYSRDRVAEAFF.

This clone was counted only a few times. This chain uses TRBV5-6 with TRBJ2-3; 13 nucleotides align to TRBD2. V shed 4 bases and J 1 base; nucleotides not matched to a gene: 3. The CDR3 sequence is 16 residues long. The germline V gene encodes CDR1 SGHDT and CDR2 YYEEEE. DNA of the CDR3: TGTGCCAGCAGCGGGGGGACTAGCGGGGGCACAGATACGCAGTATTTT. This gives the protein CASSGGTSGGTDTQYF. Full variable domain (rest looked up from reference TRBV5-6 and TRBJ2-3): DAGVTQSPTHLIKTRGQQVTLRCSPKSGHDTVSWYQQALGQGPQFIFQYYEEEERQRGNFPDRFSGHQFPNYSSELNVNALLLGDSALYLCASSGGTSGGTDTQYFGPGTRLTVL.

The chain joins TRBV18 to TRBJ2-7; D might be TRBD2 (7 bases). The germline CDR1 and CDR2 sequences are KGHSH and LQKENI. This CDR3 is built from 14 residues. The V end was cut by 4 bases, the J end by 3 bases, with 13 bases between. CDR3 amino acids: CASSQSGEGYEQYF. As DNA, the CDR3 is TGTGCCAGCTCACAATCAGGGGAGGGCTACGAGCAGTACTTC.